This paragraph covers one TCR beta chain sequence. Antigen: not known. The sample comes from a study of T cell responses to AZD1222 COVID-19 vaccine. Combined were second doses at about 4 or about 12 weeks. Looked up from germline, CDR1 is SGHDT and CDR2 is YYEEEE. V was shortened by 4 bases and J by 2 bases, with 9 bases between the two germline ends. This CDR3 spans 13 amino acids. Notes on the study in general: Reports say nearly half of spike-specific TCRs go after unmutated variant regions. Dominant at 160-218 and 743-854, vaccine-associated CD4 TCRs also spanned spike. Just a handful of people given AZD1222 tested seropositive at baseline.

Only in-frame clones appear in the TCRdb table, and some are missing; sequencing was by immunoSEQ multiplex PCR. Of 150,000 to 200,000 clones in the sample, roughly 94% were seen once. The rearrangement uses TRBV5-6 and TRBJ1-1; D not certain. The TCR sequence derives from an adult who received the AZD1222 COVID-19 vaccine. The sequencing here drew on peripheral blood, taken 28 days after the second AZD1222 dose. The CDR3 region is CASSPGFNTEAFF. The CDR3 bases are TGTGCCAGCAGCCCGGGGTTCAACACTGAAGCTTTCTTT.